This T cell receptor beta chain appears in the sequencing data of a study of blood T cell repertoires in COVID-19. The CDR3 runs to 15 residues. Germline assignment: CDR1 LGHNA and CDR2 YSLEER. J gave up 3 bases and V 1 base, and 5 bases lay outside the gene matches. Assay used: immunoSEQ multiplex PCR; TCRdb lists only in-frame clones, some missing. The data hold approximately 70,000 clones, with 87% observed a single time. The rearrangement links TRBV4-3 to TRBJ2-7, with TRBD2 matching over 8 bases. Material: peripheral blood. This sequence originates from a woman aged 45 to 65 with COVID-19, enrolled during active disease. CDR3 loop: CASSQGLAYNYEQYF. CDR3 bases: TGCGCCAGCAGCCAAGGACTAGCGTACAACTACGAGCAGTACTTC.